Listed here are 14 T cell receptor beta chains from one sample, sequenced in a study of blood T cell repertoires in COVID-19. Measured with immunoSEQ multiplex PCR; TCRdb has only the in-frame clones, and not every one. The sample shows some 110,000 clones, around 87% of them seen only once. What was sequenced was peripheral blood. These receptor sequences come from a man aged 50 or older with acute or convalescent COVID-19.

The chain employs TRBV28 and TRBJ2-5, with TRBD1 identical over 10 bases. The germline V gene has CDR1 MDHEN and CDR2 SYDVKM. The CDR3 totals 15 residues. V was clipped by 4 bases and J by 5 bases; unmatched bases: 7. CDR3 nucleotide sequence: TGTGCCAGCAGTTCGGCAGGACAGGGGGTCGAGACCCAGTACTTC. Its protein product is CASSSAGQGVETQYF.

The chain is built from TRBV14 and TRBJ1-2; D might be TRBD1 (5 bases). Germline lookup yields CDR1 SGHDN and CDR2 FVKESK. V was shortened by 5 bases and J by 6 bases, with 16 bases between the two germline ends. The CDR3 is made up of 14 amino acids. The CDR3 sequence: CASSSKSGLNGYTF. For the CDR3, the DNA is TGTGCCAGCAGCTCTAAGTCGGGACTCAATGGCTACACCTTC.

The chain couples TRBV28 to TRBJ1-6; D gene unclear. CDR1 and CDR2 from the germline V gene are MDHEN and SYDVKM. The ends were cut back, 1 base at V and 11 bases at J, with 6 bases in the middle. The CDR3 sequence is 12 residues long. The CDR3 DNA follows: TGTGCCAGCAGTTTATCGGGGACACCCCTCCACTTT. Residues: CASSLSGTPLHF.

J is TRBJ2-1 and V is TRBV2, with D perhaps matching TRBD2 (5 bases). The germline gives CDR1 SNHLY, CDR2 FYNNEI. The CDR3 sequence is 14 residues long. The DNA of the CDR3 is TGTGCGAGTCTTGAGGACTTGCCCTACAATGAGCAGTTCTTC. Translation: CASLEDLPYNEQFF.

The chain couples TRBV18 to TRBJ2-7; TRBD2 matches at 14 bases. In germline, CDR1 is KGHSH, CDR2 LQKENI. The CDR3 totals 15 residues. V was clipped by 3 bases and J by 6 bases; unmatched bases: 4. The CDR3 sequence: CASSPRGLAGVEQYF. The CDR3 nucleotides are TGTGCCAGCTCACCCAGGGGACTAGCGGGAGTCGAGCAGTACTTC.

The chain combines TRBV19 with TRBJ2-3; tentative D call: TRBD1 (5 bases). V was clipped by 3 bases and J by 4 bases, with 11 bases between them. Germline lookup yields CDR1 LNHDA and CDR2 SQIVND (reference sequence). The CDR3 extends over 14 amino acids. CDR3 sequence: CASSMTQVPDTQYF. The CDR3 nucleotides are TGTGCCAGTAGTATGACACAGGTTCCAGATACGCAGTATTTT.

In this sample, this clone turned up a few times. This chain links TRBV4-2 with TRBJ2-3; D remains unclear. Germline V lookup: CDR1 LGHNA, CDR2 YNFKEQ. This CDR3 has 15 residues. V was pared by 0 bases and J by 6 bases, with 13 bases between. The chain's CDR3 is CASSQEFLLMDTQYF. The CDR3, as DNA: TGTGCCAGCAGCCAAGAATTCCTCCTAATGGATACGCAGTATTTT.

This clone has only a few counts. The V gene is TRBV2, the J gene TRBJ1-1; TRBD1 agrees at 9 bases. CDR1 SNHLY and CDR2 FYNNEI come from the germline V gene. The CDR3 length is 14 residues. J gave up 0 bases and V 8 bases, and 4 bases lay outside the gene matches. The CDR3 DNA sequence: TGTGCCAGCGGGACAGGGCCCATGAACACTGAAGCTTTCTTT. Protein: CASGTGPMNTEAFF.

This clone was counted between two and nine times. The chain recombines TRBV6-1 with TRBJ2-3; no firm D call. The V end lost 3 bases, the J end lost 6 bases, and 10 bases lay between the germline ends. The CDR3 totals 13 residues. Germline CDR1 is MNHNS and CDR2 is SASEGT. CDR3 bases: TGTGCCAGCAGTGATAGACCGAGGGATACGCAGTATTTT. Translation: CASSDRPRDTQYF.

The V gene is TRBV2, the J gene TRBJ1-1; possibly TRBD1 for D (6 bases). V was shortened by 6 bases and J by 0 bases, with 14 bases between the two germline ends. Germline CDR1 and CDR2: SNHLY and FYNNEI. The CDR3 runs to 15 residues. This CDR3 reads CASSIQGPMNTEAFF. The CDR3 DNA sequence: TGTGCCAGCAGCATACAGGGCCCAATGAACACTGAAGCTTTCTTT.

The V gene is TRBV2, the J gene TRBJ2-7, with D possibly matching TRBD2 (5 bases). The CDR3 consists of 12 residues. V was cut by 6 bases and J by 6 bases, with 12 bases left in between. Germline V lookup: CDR1 SNHLY, CDR2 FYNNEI. The CDR3 region has the DNA TGTGCCAGCAGCCCCCGGGATGGCGAGCAGTACTTC. This gives the protein CASSPRDGEQYF.

The CDR3 sequence is CASSRGSPYQETQYF. The DNA for the CDR3 is TGTGCCAGCAGCCGGGGGTCCCCGTACCAAGAGACCCAGTACTTC. The chain has TRBV6-5 and TRBJ2-5; a possible D gene is TRBD2 (6 bases). Trimming removed 6 bases from V and 0 bases from J, with 14 bases in between. The germline V gene encodes CDR1 MNHEY and CDR2 SVGAGI. The CDR3 has 15 amino acids.

The chain joins TRBV6-5 to TRBJ2-1, with 8 bases lining up with TRBD1. Germline assignment: CDR1 MNHEY and CDR2 SVGAGI. J gave up 10 bases and V 5 bases, and 4 bases lay outside the gene matches. This CDR3 is 12 amino acids long. Written as DNA, the CDR3 is TGTGCCAGCAGTCAGCGGACAGGGGAGCAGTTCTTC. It codes for CASSQRTGEQFF.

The chain combines TRBV11-3 with TRBJ2-3; tentative D call: TRBD2 (6 bases). CDR3 length: 16 amino acids. Per germline, CDR1 SGHNT and CDR2 YENEEA. Trimming left V 4 bases short and J 2 bases short, with 16 bases between. CDR3 in amino acids: CASSWGVVADTDTQYF. DNA of the CDR3: TGTGCCAGCAGCTGGGGGGTAGTGGCGGACACAGATACGCAGTATTTT.